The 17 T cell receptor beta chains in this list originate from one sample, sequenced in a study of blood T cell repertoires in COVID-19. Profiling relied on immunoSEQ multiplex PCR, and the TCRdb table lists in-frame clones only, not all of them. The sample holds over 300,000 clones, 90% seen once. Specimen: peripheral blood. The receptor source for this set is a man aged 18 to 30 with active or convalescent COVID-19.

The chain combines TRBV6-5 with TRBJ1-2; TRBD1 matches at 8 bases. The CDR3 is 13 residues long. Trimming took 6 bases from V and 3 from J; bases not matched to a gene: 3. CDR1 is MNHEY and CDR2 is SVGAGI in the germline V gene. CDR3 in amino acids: CASRTGAHYGYTF. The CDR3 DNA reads TGTGCCAGCAGGACAGGGGCCCACTATGGCTACACCTTC.

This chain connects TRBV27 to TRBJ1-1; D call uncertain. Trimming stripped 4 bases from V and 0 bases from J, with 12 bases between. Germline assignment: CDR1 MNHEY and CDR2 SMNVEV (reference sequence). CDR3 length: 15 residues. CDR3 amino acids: CASSSLGSMNTEAFF. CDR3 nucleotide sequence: TGTGCCAGCAGTTCCCTGGGGAGTATGAACACTGAAGCTTTCTTT.

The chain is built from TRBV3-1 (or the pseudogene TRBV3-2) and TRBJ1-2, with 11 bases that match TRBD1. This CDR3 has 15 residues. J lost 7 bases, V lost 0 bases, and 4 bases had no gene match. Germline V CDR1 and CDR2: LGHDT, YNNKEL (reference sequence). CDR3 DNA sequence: TGTGCCAGCAGCCAAGATTGGGACAGGGGGTTTGGCTACACCTTC. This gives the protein CASSQDWDRGFGYTF.

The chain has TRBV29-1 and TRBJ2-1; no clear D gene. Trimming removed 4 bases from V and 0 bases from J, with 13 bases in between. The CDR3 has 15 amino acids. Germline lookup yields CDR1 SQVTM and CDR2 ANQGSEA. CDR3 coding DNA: TGCAGCGTTGTAGGTCAGGATCTCTCCTACAATGAGCAGTTCTTC. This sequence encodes CSVVGQDLSYNEQFF.

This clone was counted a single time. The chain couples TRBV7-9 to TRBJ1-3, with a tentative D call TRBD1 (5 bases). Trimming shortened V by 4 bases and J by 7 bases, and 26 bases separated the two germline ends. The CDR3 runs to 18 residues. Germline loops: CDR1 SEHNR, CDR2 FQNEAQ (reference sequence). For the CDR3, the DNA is TGTGCCAGCAGCTCGAGACTGCGGACGACGGGACTATTCAACACCATATATTTT. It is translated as CASSSRLRTTGLFNTIYF.

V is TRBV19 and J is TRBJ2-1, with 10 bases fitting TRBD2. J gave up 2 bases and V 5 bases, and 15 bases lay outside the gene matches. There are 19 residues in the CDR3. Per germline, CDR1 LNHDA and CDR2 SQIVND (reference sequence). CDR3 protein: CASSPGGLAGALAYNEQFF. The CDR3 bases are TGTGCCAGTAGTCCAGGGGGCCTAGCGGGGGCCCTCGCCTACAATGAGCAGTTCTTC.

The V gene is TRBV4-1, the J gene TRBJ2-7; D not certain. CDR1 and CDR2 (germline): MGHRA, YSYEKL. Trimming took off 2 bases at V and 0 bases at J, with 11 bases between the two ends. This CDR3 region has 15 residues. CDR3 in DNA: TGCGCCAGCAGCCAAATCAGCGCCGACTCCTACGAGCAGTACTTC. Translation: CASSQISADSYEQYF.

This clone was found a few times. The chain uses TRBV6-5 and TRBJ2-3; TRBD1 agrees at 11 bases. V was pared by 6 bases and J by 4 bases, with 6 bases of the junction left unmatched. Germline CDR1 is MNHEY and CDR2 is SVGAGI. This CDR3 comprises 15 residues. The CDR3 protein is CASRRGQGVPDTQYF. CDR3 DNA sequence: TGTGCCAGCAGGAGGGGACAGGGGGTCCCAGATACGCAGTATTTT.

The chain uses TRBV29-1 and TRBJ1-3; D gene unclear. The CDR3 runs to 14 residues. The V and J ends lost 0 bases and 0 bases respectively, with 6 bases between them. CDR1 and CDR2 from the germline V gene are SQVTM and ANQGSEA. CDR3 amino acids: CSVEDPFSGNTIYF. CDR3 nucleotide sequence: TGCAGCGTTGAAGACCCCTTCTCTGGAAACACCATATATTTT.

DNA of the CDR3: TGTGCCAGCAGTTTCGTCCCCCACACCTACAATGAGCAGTTCTTC. Its protein is CASSFVPHTYNEQFF. The chain recombines TRBV27 with TRBJ2-1, with D unresolved. The germline V and J ends were trimmed by 3 bases and 2 bases, with 11 bases remaining between them. The CDR3 is 15 residues long. Germline-derived CDR1 and CDR2 are MNHEY and SMNVEV (reference sequence).

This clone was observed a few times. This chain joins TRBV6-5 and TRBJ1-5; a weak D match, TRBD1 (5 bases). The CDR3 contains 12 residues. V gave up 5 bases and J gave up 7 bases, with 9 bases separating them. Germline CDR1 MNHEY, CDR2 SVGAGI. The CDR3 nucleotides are TGTGCCAGCAGTACAGGCAGCCAGCCCCAGCATTTT. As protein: CASSTGSQPQHF.

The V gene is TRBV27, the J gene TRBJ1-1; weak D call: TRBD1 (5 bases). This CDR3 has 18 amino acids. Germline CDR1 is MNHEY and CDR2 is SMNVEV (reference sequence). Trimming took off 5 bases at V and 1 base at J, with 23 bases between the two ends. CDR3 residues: CASSPRNTAGPRNTEAFF. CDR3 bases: TGTGCCAGCAGTCCTCGGAATACGGCGGGACCCAGGAACACTGAAGCTTTCTTT.

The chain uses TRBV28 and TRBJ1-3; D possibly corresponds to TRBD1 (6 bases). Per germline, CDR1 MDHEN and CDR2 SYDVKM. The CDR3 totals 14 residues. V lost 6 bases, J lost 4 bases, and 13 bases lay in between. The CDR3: CASSPGQFGNTIYF. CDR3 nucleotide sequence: TGTGCCAGCAGCCCCGGACAGTTCGGAAACACCATATATTTT.

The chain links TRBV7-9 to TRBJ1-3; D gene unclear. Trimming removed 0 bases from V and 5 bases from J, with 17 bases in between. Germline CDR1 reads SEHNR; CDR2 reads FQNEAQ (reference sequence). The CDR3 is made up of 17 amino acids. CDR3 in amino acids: CASSLASRVSKRNTIYF. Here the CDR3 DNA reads TGTGCCAGCAGCTTAGCGAGTCGCGTGTCCAAAAGAAACACCATATATTTT.

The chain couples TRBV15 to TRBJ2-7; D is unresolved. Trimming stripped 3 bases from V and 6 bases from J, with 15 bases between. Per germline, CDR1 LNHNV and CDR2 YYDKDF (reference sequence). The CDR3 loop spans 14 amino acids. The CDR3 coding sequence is TGTGCCACCAGCAGGGGCGACGCTAACCTCGAGCAGTACTTC. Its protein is CATSRGDANLEQYF.

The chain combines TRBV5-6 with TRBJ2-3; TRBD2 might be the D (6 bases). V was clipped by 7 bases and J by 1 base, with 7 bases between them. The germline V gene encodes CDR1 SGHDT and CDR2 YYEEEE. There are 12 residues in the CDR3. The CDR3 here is CASGGGTDTQYF. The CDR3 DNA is TGTGCCAGCGGCGGGGGCACAGATACGCAGTATTTT. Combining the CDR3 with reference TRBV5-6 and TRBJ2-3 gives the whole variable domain DAGVTQSPTHLIKTRGQQVTLRCSPKSGHDTVSWYQQALGQGPQFIFQYYEEEERQRGNFPDRFSGHQFPNYSSELNVNALLLGDSALYLCASGGGTDTQYFGPGTRLTVL.

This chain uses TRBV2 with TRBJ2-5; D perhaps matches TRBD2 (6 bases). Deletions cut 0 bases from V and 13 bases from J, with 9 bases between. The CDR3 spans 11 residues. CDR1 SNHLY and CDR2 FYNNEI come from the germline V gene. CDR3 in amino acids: CASSEAGTGYF. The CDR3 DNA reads TGTGCCAGCAGTGAAGCCGGGACTGGGTACTTC.